The rows below give T cell receptor beta chains drawn from one sample of a study of PD-L1 blockade in urothelial cancer. The table came from immunoSEQ multiplex PCR; TCRdb's copy has only in-frame clones and leaves some out. The repertoire consists of around 120,000 clones, with about 89% occurring once and the leading ten covering about 1.5%. The sample was PBMCs, taken around atezolizumab (anti-PD-L1) treatment. These receptor sequences come from a man aged 55 to 70 with urothelial cancer. The CDR3 runs from the conserved cysteine through the conserved F or W. The D gene is left open where the match is weak. The size of a clone is reported for some rows only, either as once, few or many, or as a class for expanded clones.

clone_size: .; v_call: TRBV30; j_call: TRBJ2-1; d_call: TRBD1; cdr3_nt: TGTGCCTGGAGGGCAGCAGGGGGTTTTTACGATGAGCAGTTCTTC; cdr3_aa: CAWRAAGGFYDEQFF
clone_size: .; v_call: TRBV30; j_call: TRBJ1-5; d_call: .; cdr3_nt: TGTGCCTGGAGTGGACAGGCCAATCAGCCCCAGCATTTT; cdr3_aa: CAWSGQANQPQHF
clone_size: .; v_call: TRBV5-6; j_call: TRBJ2-5; d_call: .; cdr3_nt: TGTGCCAGCAGCCCTCGCTTTAGACAAGAGACCCAGTACTTC; cdr3_aa: CASSPRFRQETQYF
clone_size: .; v_call: TRBV11-3; j_call: TRBJ1-2; d_call: TRBD1; cdr3_nt: TGTGCCAGCTCCAGGACAGGGGGCGGGGATGGCTACACCTTC; cdr3_aa: CASSRTGGGDGYTF
clone_size: .; v_call: TRBV28; j_call: TRBJ2-2; d_call: TRBD1; cdr3_nt: TGTGCCAGCATAACAGGGGGTATCACCGGGGAGCTGTTTTTT; cdr3_aa: CASITGGITGELFF
clone_size: once; v_call: TRBV27; j_call: TRBJ2-5; d_call: TRBD1; cdr3_nt: TGTGCCAGCAGCAGGACAGGGAAGGAGACCCAGTACTTC; cdr3_aa: CASSRTGKETQYF
clone_size: .; v_call: TRBV9; j_call: TRBJ2-2; d_call: .; cdr3_nt: TGTGCCAGCAGCGTAGTCCTAGGCCCGAACACCGGGGAGCTGTTTTTT; cdr3_aa: CASSVVLGPNTGELFF
clone_size: .; v_call: TRBV28; j_call: TRBJ2-7; d_call: .; cdr3_nt: TGTGCCAGCAGCCTTGGGGGGGAGCAGTACTTC; cdr3_aa: CASSLGGEQYF
clone_size: .; v_call: TRBV19; j_call: TRBJ1-2; d_call: TRBD1; cdr3_nt: TGTGCCAGTCGCATCCTGGGACAGTCCTATGGCTACACCTTC; cdr3_aa: CASRILGQSYGYTF
clone_size: .; v_call: TRBV5-4; j_call: TRBJ2-2; d_call: TRBD2; cdr3_nt: TGTGCCAGCAGCTCCGGGACTAGCGGGATCGCCACCGGGGAGCTGTTTTTT; cdr3_aa: CASSSGTSGIATGELFF
clone_size: .; v_call: TRBV7-8; j_call: TRBJ2-7; d_call: .; cdr3_nt: TGTGCCAGCAGCGTTCAAACTAGACGGTACTCCTACGAGCAGTACTTC; cdr3_aa: CASSVQTRRYSYEQYF
clone_size: .; v_call: TRBV7-3; j_call: TRBJ1-3; d_call: .; cdr3_nt: TGTGCCAGCAGCTTAACGGGGCTTGGGGGAAACACCATATATTTT; cdr3_aa: CASSLTGLGGNTIYF
clone_size: .; v_call: TRBV5-1; j_call: TRBJ1-5; d_call: TRBD1; cdr3_nt: TGCGCCAGCAGCTTGGGGACAGGGCTCAATCAGCCCCAGCATTTT; cdr3_aa: CASSLGTGLNQPQHF
clone_size: .; v_call: TRBV11-2; j_call: TRBJ2-1; d_call: .; cdr3_nt: TGTGCCAGCAGCCCCGCGGGGAGCTATAGCAATGAGCAGTTCTTC; cdr3_aa: CASSPAGSYSNEQFF
clone_size: .; v_call: TRBV27; j_call: TRBJ2-3; d_call: TRBD2; cdr3_nt: TGTGCCAGCAGTTTATCCCCAGCGGGATTGGTTACAGATACGCAGTATTTT; cdr3_aa: CASSLSPAGLVTDTQYF
clone_size: .; v_call: TRBV9; j_call: TRBJ1-1; d_call: .; cdr3_nt: TGTGCCAGCAGCGCCCGGGACTACACTGAAGCTTTCTTT; cdr3_aa: CASSARDYTEAFF
clone_size: .; v_call: TRBV30; j_call: TRBJ2-1; d_call: .; cdr3_nt: TGTGCCTGGAGGCGTACTAGCAATGAGCAGTTCTTC; cdr3_aa: CAWRRTSNEQFF
clone_size: few; v_call: TRBV28; j_call: TRBJ2-7; d_call: TRBD1; cdr3_nt: TGTGCCAGCAGTTCTTCCGGGACAGGGGTGCGGTACTTC; cdr3_aa: CASSSSGTGVRYF
clone_size: .; v_call: TRBV6-5; j_call: TRBJ1-2; d_call: .; cdr3_nt: TGTGCCAGCAGTTTCGACGGAGCGGACTATGGCTACACCTTC; cdr3_aa: CASSFDGADYGYTF
clone_size: once; v_call: TRBV7-3; j_call: TRBJ2-5; d_call: .; cdr3_nt: TGTGCCAGCAGCTTGTCGGGGAGAGAGACCCAGTACTTC; cdr3_aa: CASSLSGRETQYF
clone_size: .; v_call: TRBV27; j_call: TRBJ2-1; d_call: .; cdr3_nt: TGTGCCAGCAGTTTACTCAATGAGCAGTTCTTC; cdr3_aa: CASSLLNEQFF
clone_size: .; v_call: TRBV19; j_call: TRBJ2-5; d_call: .; cdr3_nt: TGTGCCAGTAGTTACGCTACTCAAGAGACCCAGTACTTC; cdr3_aa: CASSYATQETQYF
clone_size: .; v_call: TRBV4-2; j_call: TRBJ2-1; d_call: TRBD2; cdr3_nt: TGTGCCAGCAGCCAAGAGCGGGGGAAGGACAATGAGCAGTTCTTC; cdr3_aa: CASSQERGKDNEQFF
clone_size: .; v_call: TRBV27; j_call: TRBJ1-2; d_call: .; cdr3_nt: TGTGCCAGCAGTTCTCTGGGGGGACGATTGGGTGGCTACACCTTC; cdr3_aa: CASSSLGGRLGGYTF
clone_size: .; v_call: TRBV7-3; j_call: TRBJ2-4; d_call: TRBD2; cdr3_nt: TGTGCCAGCAGCTCTAGCGGGGGTGGGCAAAACATTCAGTACTTC; cdr3_aa: CASSSSGGGQNIQYF
clone_size: .; v_call: TRBV30; j_call: TRBJ2-7; d_call: TRBD1; cdr3_nt: TGTGCCTGGAGCGCCGGGACAGCCTACGAGCAGTACTTC; cdr3_aa: CAWSAGTAYEQYF
clone_size: .; v_call: TRBV27; j_call: TRBJ2-7; d_call: .; cdr3_nt: TGTGCCAGCAGTTTCGACAGGAGGTACTTC; cdr3_aa: CASSFDRRYF
clone_size: .; v_call: TRBV4-1; j_call: TRBJ2-6; d_call: .; cdr3_nt: TGCGCCAGCAGCCGCCTAGGACAGGACTACTCTGGGGCCAACGTCCTGACTTTC; cdr3_aa: CASSRLGQDYSGANVLTF
clone_size: .; v_call: TRBV7-9; j_call: TRBJ2-1; d_call: .; cdr3_nt: TGTGCCAGCAGCTTGGAGGAGGGAGCTAAGTTCTTC; cdr3_aa: CASSLEEGAKFF
clone_size: .; v_call: TRBV6-5; j_call: TRBJ1-2; d_call: TRBD1; cdr3_nt: TGTGCCAGCAGCCCCGGGACAGAGCGGGGCTACACCTTC; cdr3_aa: CASSPGTERGYTF
clone_size: .; v_call: TRBV9; j_call: TRBJ2-5; d_call: TRBD2; cdr3_nt: TGTGCCAGCAGCGTAGGGGCTAGCGGGGGGGAGACCCAGTACTTC; cdr3_aa: CASSVGASGGETQYF
clone_size: few; v_call: TRBV7-2; j_call: TRBJ1-4; d_call: .; cdr3_nt: TGTGCCAGCAGTGGGGGGGCGGACGGCTATGAAAAACTGTTTTTT; cdr3_aa: CASSGGADGYEKLFF
clone_size: .; v_call: TRBV5-1; j_call: TRBJ1-3; d_call: .; cdr3_nt: TGCGCCAGCAGCTTGGGCGAGTGGAACACCATATATTTT; cdr3_aa: CASSLGEWNTIYF
clone_size: .; v_call: TRBV5-5; j_call: TRBJ1-1; d_call: .; cdr3_nt: TGTGCCAGCAGCTTCCGGGGGGTGAACACTGAAGCTTTCTTT; cdr3_aa: CASSFRGVNTEAFF
clone_size: .; v_call: TRBV4-3; j_call: TRBJ2-7; d_call: .; cdr3_nt: TGCGCCAGCAGCCAGTCCTGGTTGGAGGGAGTCTCATACGAGCAGTACTTC; cdr3_aa: CASSQSWLEGVSYEQYF
clone_size: .; v_call: TRBV7-7; j_call: TRBJ2-5; d_call: TRBD1; cdr3_nt: TGTGCTAGCAGCGAGACAGGGCTGGAGACCCAGTACTTC; cdr3_aa: CASSETGLETQYF
clone_size: .; v_call: TRBV5-1; j_call: TRBJ2-7; d_call: TRBD2; cdr3_nt: TGCGCCAGCAGCCAATTAGGGACTAGCGGAACCTACGAGCAGTACTTC; cdr3_aa: CASSQLGTSGTYEQYF
clone_size: .; v_call: TRBV5-1; j_call: TRBJ2-1; d_call: TRBD2; cdr3_nt: TGCGCCAGCAGCTTGACTAGCGGGAGCCACAATGAGCAGTTCTTC; cdr3_aa: CASSLTSGSHNEQFF
clone_size: once; v_call: TRBV11-2; j_call: TRBJ2-3; d_call: .; cdr3_nt: TGTGCCAGCAGCTTAGAAAGTGAGACGCAGTATTTT; cdr3_aa: CASSLESETQYF
clone_size: .; v_call: TRBV7-2; j_call: TRBJ2-1; d_call: TRBD2; cdr3_nt: TGTGCCAGCAGCCCCTTCGGACTAGCGGGGCCCTCTTCTGAGCAGTTCTTC; cdr3_aa: CASSPFGLAGPSSEQFF
clone_size: .; v_call: TRBV5-4; j_call: TRBJ2-7; d_call: TRBD2; cdr3_nt: TGTGCCAGCAGCCAGACTAGCGGGGGGCCGGGATACGAGCAGTACTTC; cdr3_aa: CASSQTSGGPGYEQYF
clone_size: .; v_call: TRBV4-1; j_call: TRBJ2-7; d_call: .; cdr3_nt: TGCGCCAGCAGCCAAGGCCTTACCGGGAGACTAAGATACGAGCAGTACTTC; cdr3_aa: CASSQGLTGRLRYEQYF
clone_size: .; v_call: TRBV6-1; j_call: TRBJ2-3; d_call: .; cdr3_nt: TGTGCCAGCGGAGTTCCTAGCACAGATACGCAGTATTTT; cdr3_aa: CASGVPSTDTQYF
clone_size: .; v_call: TRBV28; j_call: TRBJ2-4; d_call: TRBD1; cdr3_nt: TGTGCCAGCAGGCTACAGGGGGCGAACATTCAGTACTTC; cdr3_aa: CASRLQGANIQYF
clone_size: .; v_call: TRBV27; j_call: TRBJ1-1; d_call: TRBD1; cdr3_nt: TGTGCCAGCAGTAGACAGGGCTGGAACACTGAAGCTTTCTTT; cdr3_aa: CASSRQGWNTEAFF
clone_size: .; v_call: TRBV6-6; j_call: TRBJ1-1; d_call: .; cdr3_nt: TGTGCCAGCAGTTACTCGAAGGGAGTGAACACTGAAGCTTTCTTT; cdr3_aa: CASSYSKGVNTEAFF
clone_size: .; v_call: TRBV4-1; j_call: TRBJ2-7; d_call: TRBD1; cdr3_nt: TGCGCCAGCAGCCAAGGGACCGGGACAGCGATTTCCTACGAGCAGTACTTC; cdr3_aa: CASSQGTGTAISYEQYF
clone_size: .; v_call: TRBV19; j_call: TRBJ2-4; d_call: TRBD2; cdr3_nt: TGTGCCAGTAGGGGACTAGCGGGGGGGGCGGACATTCAGTACTTC; cdr3_aa: CASRGLAGGADIQYF
clone_size: .; v_call: TRBV5-1; j_call: TRBJ2-1; d_call: TRBD2; cdr3_nt: TGCGCCAGCAGCCCCGATCCTAGCGGGGGATCCCTTCGTGAGCAGTTCTTC; cdr3_aa: CASSPDPSGGSLREQFF
clone_size: .; v_call: TRBV19; j_call: TRBJ2-6; d_call: .; cdr3_nt: TGTGCCAGTAGCCTGGGGCAGGTATCTGGGGCCAACGTCCTGACTTTC; cdr3_aa: CASSLGQVSGANVLTF
clone_size: .; v_call: TRBV7-9; j_call: TRBJ2-2; d_call: TRBD1; cdr3_nt: TGTGCCAGCAGTCCCCCGGGACAGGGGAACACCGGGGAGCTGTTTTTT; cdr3_aa: CASSPPGQGNTGELFF
clone_size: .; v_call: TRBV19; j_call: TRBJ1-5; d_call: .; cdr3_nt: TGTGCCAGTAGTACCGGGTCTCGGGGTCGCAATCAGCCCCAGCATTTT; cdr3_aa: CASSTGSRGRNQPQHF
clone_size: .; v_call: TRBV7-8; j_call: TRBJ1-3; d_call: .; cdr3_nt: TGTGCCAGCAGCTCCCGAAGGCAGGTCGGCTCTGGAAACACCATATATTTT; cdr3_aa: CASSSRRQVGSGNTIYF
clone_size: .; v_call: TRBV5-1; j_call: TRBJ1-2; d_call: TRBD1; cdr3_nt: TGCGCCAGCAGCTTCGGACAGGGGGCGAACTATGGCTACACCTTC; cdr3_aa: CASSFGQGANYGYTF
clone_size: .; v_call: TRBV29-1; j_call: TRBJ2-7; d_call: TRBD1; cdr3_nt: TGCAGCGGTGGGACAGGGAACTCCTACGAGCAGTACTTC; cdr3_aa: CSGGTGNSYEQYF
clone_size: .; v_call: TRBV9; j_call: TRBJ1-3; d_call: TRBD1; cdr3_nt: TGTGCCAGCAGCGTTGGGACAGGCGATGGAAACACCATATATTTT; cdr3_aa: CASSVGTGDGNTIYF
clone_size: .; v_call: TRBV5-4; j_call: TRBJ1-2; d_call: TRBD1; cdr3_nt: TGTGCCAGCAGCCGGGACAGGGGGCTCGTTGGCTACACCTTC; cdr3_aa: CASSRDRGLVGYTF
clone_size: .; v_call: TRBV28; j_call: TRBJ2-5; d_call: .; cdr3_nt: TGTGCCAGCAGACCAAGCGGTCAAGAGACCCAGTACTTC; cdr3_aa: CASRPSGQETQYF
clone_size: .; v_call: TRBV7-6; j_call: TRBJ2-5; d_call: TRBD1; cdr3_nt: TGTGCCAGCAGCTTGGGACAGGGAGGTCGAGAGACCCAGTACTTC; cdr3_aa: CASSLGQGGRETQYF
clone_size: .; v_call: TRBV6-1; j_call: TRBJ1-1; d_call: TRBD1; cdr3_nt: TGTGCCAGCTTTCTCCGCGCAGGGGGCACTGAAGCTTTCTTT; cdr3_aa: CASFLRAGGTEAFF